Listed below are T cell receptor beta chains from one sample, sequenced in a study of shared clonotypes between healthy human individuals. Data came from immunoSEQ multiplex PCR; TCRdb stores just in-frame clones and leaves some out. The sample yields approximately 1,000,000 clones, about 84% seen once. What was sequenced was memory CD4+ T cells from PBMCs. The receptors stem from a man aged 18 to 35 in good health. Some clones in this sample may be carry-over from other donors' samples. Each CDR3 is given with its conserved first and last residue. Each record gives: clone size, J gene, V gene, D gene, CDR3 protein. The D gene is left open where the match is weak. Clone size is given for some rows only: seen once, a few or many times, or a class if the clone is expanded.

few	TRBJ2-2	TRBV13	.	CASSSRTVIEGLFF
few	TRBJ1-1	TRBV30	.	CAWDDGGNTEAFF
.	TRBJ2-5	TRBV5-1	.	CASSLEFETQYF
.	TRBJ2-3	TRBV7-3	.	CASSLLAESTDTQYF
.	TRBJ2-2	TRBV5-1	.	CASSPHTANTGELFF
.	TRBJ2-2	TRBV18	TRBD1	CASSRGTGFSGELFF
.	TRBJ1-1	TRBV29-1	TRBD1	CSVAGTANTEAFF
.	TRBJ1-6	TRBV11-2	.	CASSRPPPGMVSPLHF
.	TRBJ1-2	TRBV2	TRBD1	CASSADRGLTYGYTF
.	TRBJ1-1	TRBV5-1	.	CASSPGAIMNTEAFF
.	TRBJ2-7	TRBV7-9	.	CASSRPGPAYEQYF
.	TRBJ2-7	TRBV6-1	.	CASSEGQDFTYEQYF
once	TRBJ1-1	TRBV9	.	CASSVVGSQNTEAFF
.	TRBJ1-2	TRBV7-9	.	CASSVLAGQKPIQNYGYTF
.	TRBJ2-7	TRBV7-6	TRBD2	CASSFGLAGSASSYEQYF
.	TRBJ1-1	TRBV5-1	TRBD1	CASSKLPGQGDEAFF
.	TRBJ2-1	TRBV4-3	TRBD1	CASSQDRGQGYNEQFF